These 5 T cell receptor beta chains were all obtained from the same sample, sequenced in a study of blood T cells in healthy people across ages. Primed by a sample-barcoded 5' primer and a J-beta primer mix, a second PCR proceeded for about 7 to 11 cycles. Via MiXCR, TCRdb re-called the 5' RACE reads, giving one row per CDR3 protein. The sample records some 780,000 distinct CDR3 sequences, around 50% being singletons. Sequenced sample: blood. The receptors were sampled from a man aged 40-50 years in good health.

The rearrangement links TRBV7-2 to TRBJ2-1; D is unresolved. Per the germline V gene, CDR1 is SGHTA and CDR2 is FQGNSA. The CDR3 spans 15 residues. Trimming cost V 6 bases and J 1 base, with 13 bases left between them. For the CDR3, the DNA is TGTGCCAGCAGTCCCTTCTCTGGGTCCTACAATGAGCAGTTCTTC. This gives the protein CASSPFSGSYNEQFF.

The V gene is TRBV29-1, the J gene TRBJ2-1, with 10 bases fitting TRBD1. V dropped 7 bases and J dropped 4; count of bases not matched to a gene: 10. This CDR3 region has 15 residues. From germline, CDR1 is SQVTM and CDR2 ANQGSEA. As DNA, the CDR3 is TGCAGCGCCCCCGAGACAGGGGGCCTTTACAATGAGCAGTTCTTC. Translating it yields CSAPETGGLYNEQFF.

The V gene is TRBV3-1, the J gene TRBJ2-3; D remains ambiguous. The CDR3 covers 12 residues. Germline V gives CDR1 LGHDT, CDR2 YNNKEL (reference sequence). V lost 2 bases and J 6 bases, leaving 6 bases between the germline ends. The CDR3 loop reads CASSQSLDTQYF. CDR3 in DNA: TGTGCCAGCAGCCAAAGTTTGGATACGCAGTATTTT.

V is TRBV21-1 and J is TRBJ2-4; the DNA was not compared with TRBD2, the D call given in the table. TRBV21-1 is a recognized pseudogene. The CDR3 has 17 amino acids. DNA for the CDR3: TGTGCCAGCAGCCCTAAGACAGTCTTTTGGAATTTAGGGGAGCAGTACTTC. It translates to CASSPKTVFWNLGEQYF.

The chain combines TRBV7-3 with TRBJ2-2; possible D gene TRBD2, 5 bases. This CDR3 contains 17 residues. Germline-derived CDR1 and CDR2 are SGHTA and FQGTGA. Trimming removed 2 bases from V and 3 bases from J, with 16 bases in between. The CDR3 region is CASSLGGRGLYTGELFF. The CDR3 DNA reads TGTGCCAGCAGCTTAGGTGGTCGGGGTCTTTACACCGGGGAGCTGTTTTTT.